The following is a T cell receptor (beta chain) sequence with its context. Its antigen is unidentified. The entry originates in a study of cytomegalovirus exposure and HLA in healthy donors. Study results and caveats: Associated with cytomegalovirus, according to the listing, were 164 TCR beta chains.

Germline V lookup: CDR1 SGHDT, CDR2 YYEEEE. With 2 bases removed from V and 3 bases from J, the gap between germline ends came to 5 bases. The length of the CDR3 is 12 residues. Profiled with immunoSEQ multiplex PCR; TCRdb holds only in-frame clones, not every one. The sample includes about 260,000 clones, 90% of them seen just once. The chain couples TRBV5-6 to TRBJ2-5; D is unresolved. The TCR sequence derives from a woman aged 25 to 39 in good health and CMV-seronegative. Sequencing was carried out using PBMCs. This CDR3 reads CASSFTEETQYF. The CDR3 region has the DNA TGTGCCAGCAGCTTTACGGAAGAGACCCAGTACTTC.